This TCR beta chain was captured by sequencing in a study of blood T cell repertoires in COVID-19. In the study overall: Researchers got acute and convalescent COVID-19 samples from the United States, Italy and Spain.

The germline CDR1 and CDR2 sequences are SGHAT and FQNNGV. CDR3 length: 17 amino acids. V was trimmed by 5 bases and J by 0 bases, leaving 17 bases between them. Profiled with immunoSEQ multiplex PCR; TCRdb holds only in-frame clones, not every one. The sample shows 250,000 or so clones, around 90% of them seen only once. The clonotype originates from a man aged 25 to 45 with COVID-19, enrolled during active disease. V is TRBV11-2 and J is TRBJ1-3, with D tentatively TRBD1 (6 bases). The sample consisted of peripheral blood. CDR3 residues: CASSIRTTGFSGNTIYF. CDR3 nucleotide sequence: TGTGCCAGCAGCATACGGACAACAGGGTTCTCTGGAAACACCATATATTTT. Looking up the rest from reference TRBV11-2 and TRBJ1-3 gives the full variable domain: EAGVAQSPRYKIIEKRQSVAFWCNPISGHATLYWYQQILGQGPKLLIQFQNNGVVDDSQLPKDRFSAERLKGVDSTLKIQPAKLEDSAVYLCASSIRTTGFSGNTIYFGEGSWLTVV.